This T cell receptor beta chain was found in a study of cytomegalovirus exposure and HLA in healthy donors. Germline loops: CDR1 MDHEN, CDR2 SYDVKM. Trimming took 10 bases from V and 4 from J; bases not matched to a gene: 18. The length of the CDR3 is 16 residues. A multiplex PCR was run with 60 Vbeta primers and 13 Jbeta primers. Sequencing used immunoSEQ multiplex PCR; TCRdb keeps in-frame clones, though not all of them. Of about 170,000 clones detected, more than 80% appear once; the ten largest clones hold 0.75% to 0.9%. This chain connects TRBV28 to TRBJ2-5; 7 bases are shared with TRBD2. This clonotype was obtained from a woman between 18 and 30 years old in good health and CMV-seronegative. Material: PBMCs. The DNA of the CDR3 is TGTGCCACTCACGACTTTGGGGGGGGTAGGGTAGAGACCCAGTACTTC. This gives the protein CATHDFGGGRVETQYF.